These 7 T cell receptor beta chains originate from one sample sequenced in a study of blood T cell repertoires in COVID-19. TCRdb's table, derived via immunoSEQ multiplex PCR, lists solely in-frame clones and lacks some. The sample has 250,000 to 300,000 clones; around 88% are singletons. The sequenced sample consisted of peripheral blood. Receptors originate from a woman in her 70s with COVID-19, enrolled during active disease.

The chain employs TRBV5-6 and TRBJ1-2; D remains unclear. The CDR3 totals 13 residues. Deletions cut 4 bases from V and 5 bases from J, with 12 bases between. Germline CDR1 SGHDT, CDR2 YYEEEE. The CDR3 is CASSPADTYGYTF. CDR3 DNA: TGTGCCAGCAGCCCGGCAGACACTTATGGCTACACCTTC.

This clone came up once. The chain uses TRBV10-3 and TRBJ2-7, with D perhaps TRBD2 (5 bases). This CDR3 contains 12 residues. Germline-derived CDR1 and CDR2 are ENHRY and SYGVKD. With 5 bases removed from V and 5 bases from J, the gap between germline ends came to 10 bases. The CDR3 coding sequence is TGTGCCATCAGTTGGAGAGGGCACGAGCAGTACTTC. Its protein product is CAISWRGHEQYF.

This CDR3 is CASSLGLGTIEETQYF. DNA of the CDR3: TGCGCCAGCAGCTTGGGTTTGGGGACTATAGAAGAGACCCAGTACTTC. V is TRBV5-1 and J is TRBJ2-5; TRBD2 matches 7 bases. CDR1 is SGHRS and CDR2 is YFSETQ in the germline V gene. This CDR3 has 16 residues. The J segment lost 3 bases and the V segment lost 0 bases, leaving 8 bases of the junction unmatched.

The CDR3 DNA is TGTGCCAGCATCGGACAGAGCACAGATACGCAGTATTTT. This codes for CASIGQSTDTQYF. V usage is TRBV2 and J usage is TRBJ2-3, with D perhaps matching TRBD1 (6 bases). CDR1 and CDR2 from the germline V gene are SNHLY and FYNNEI. This CDR3 has 13 amino acids. V lost 7 bases and J 0 bases, leaving 8 bases between the germline ends.

This chain joins TRBV5-1 and TRBJ1-6, with a tentative D call TRBD1 (5 bases). Germline assignment: CDR1 SGHRS and CDR2 YFSETQ. The germline V and J ends were trimmed by 0 bases and 16 bases, with 17 bases remaining between them. The CDR3 runs 14 residues. Written as DNA, the CDR3 is TGCGCCAGCAGCTTGGGTAGGGAGGACGGGACTCTCCACTTT. Encoded protein: CASSLGREDGTLHF. The whole variable domain, remainder taken from reference TRBV5-1 and TRBJ1-6, is KAGVTQTPRYLIKTRGQQVTLSCSPISGHRSVSWYQQTPGQGLQFLFEYFSETQRNKGNFPGRFSGRQFSNSRSEMNVSTLELGDSALYLCASSLGREDGTLHFGNGTRLTVT.

The chain employs TRBV24-1 and TRBJ2-7; 8 nucleotides match TRBD1. The CDR3 is made up of 14 amino acids. The V gene end was trimmed by 6 bases and the J gene end by 4 bases; junction bases not matched to a gene: 7. Germline CDR1 KGHDR, CDR2 SFDVKD. CDR3 residues: CATSSPDRAYEQYF. The CDR3 nucleotides are TGTGCCACCAGTTCGCCGGACAGGGCGTACGAGCAGTACTTC.

The V and J genes are TRBV28 and TRBJ2-3; D not resolved. CDR3 size: 12 residues. From germline, CDR1 is MDHEN and CDR2 SYDVKM. V lost 6 bases and J 5 bases, leaving 9 bases between the germline ends. In DNA, the CDR3 is TGTGCCAGCAGCCCTCTCGGAGATACGCAGTATTTT. This gives the protein CASSPLGDTQYF.